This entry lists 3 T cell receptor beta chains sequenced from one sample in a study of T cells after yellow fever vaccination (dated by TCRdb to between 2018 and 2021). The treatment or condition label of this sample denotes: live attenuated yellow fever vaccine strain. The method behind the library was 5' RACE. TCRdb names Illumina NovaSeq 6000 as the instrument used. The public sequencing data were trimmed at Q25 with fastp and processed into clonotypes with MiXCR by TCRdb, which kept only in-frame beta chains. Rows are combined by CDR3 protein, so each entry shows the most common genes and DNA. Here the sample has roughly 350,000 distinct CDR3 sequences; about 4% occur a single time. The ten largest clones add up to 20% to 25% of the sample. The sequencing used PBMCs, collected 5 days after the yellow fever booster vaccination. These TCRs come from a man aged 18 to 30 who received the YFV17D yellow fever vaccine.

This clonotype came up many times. The CDR3 region is CALTRTNQPQHF. CDR3 bases: TGTGCCCTAACCCGGACAAATCAGCCCCAGCATTTT. The chain uses TRBV9 and TRBJ1-5; D perhaps matches TRBD1 (5 bases). Germline CDR1 and CDR2: SGDLS and YYNGEE. Trimming took 10 bases from V and 4 from J, leaving 12 bases between them. The CDR3 loop spans 12 amino acids.

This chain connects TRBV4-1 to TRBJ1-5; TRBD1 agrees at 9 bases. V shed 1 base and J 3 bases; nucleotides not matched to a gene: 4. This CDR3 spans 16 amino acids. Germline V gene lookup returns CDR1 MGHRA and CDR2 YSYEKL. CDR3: CASSQAGQGDNQPQHF. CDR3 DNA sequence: TGCGCCAGCAGCCAAGCGGGACAGGGTGACAATCAGCCCCAGCATTTT.

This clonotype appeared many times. The CDR3 nucleotides read TGTGCCAGCAGACCCACTCCTGACAGGAGGCAGACCCAGTACTTC. This sequence encodes CASRPTPDRRQTQYF. This chain joins TRBV27 and TRBJ2-5, with D maybe TRBD1 (6 bases). Germline CDR1 MNHEY, CDR2 SMNVEV (reference sequence). The length of the CDR3 is 15 residues. V was clipped by 6 bases and J by 6 bases, with 20 bases between them.